This entry is about one TCR beta chain. This sample is drawn from a study of T cells expressing NK-cell markers. For the study at large: Each TCR beta repertoire originated in sorted T cells that were CD3+CD56+NKG2C+, CD3+CD56+NKG2C- or CD3+CD56-NKG2C+. HCMV seropositivity marked most of the eight sequenced donors; one was seronegative.

TCRdb re-called the 5' RACE reads and catalogs CDR3 proteins one per entry, DNA excluded. This repertoire includes roughly 350,000 distinct CDR3 sequences. In germline, CDR1 is MNHNS, CDR2 SASEGT. The length of the CDR3 is 14 residues. Sequenced input: blood T cells: a sorted CD56 or NKG2C T cell subset, CD4+ or CD8+ T cells, or bulk PBMC T cells (not recorded which). This clonotype originated in a man aged 18 to 69 in good health. The genes are TRBV6-1 and TRBJ2-3. The CDR3 is CATRDAGRVYTQYF.